The TCR beta chain under discussion was sequenced for a study of CD8+ T cells in alopecia areata. V lost 2 bases and J 6 bases, leaving 12 bases between the germline ends. Per the germline V gene, CDR1 is SGHRS and CDR2 is YFSETQ. This CDR3 contains 14 residues. Reverse transcribed after extraction, RNA yielded cDNA as the sequencing template. The data were produced by immunoSEQ multiplex PCR, yet TCRdb's version contains in-frame clones alone and is incomplete. Of 110,000 to 150,000 clones listed, 40% to 65% are singletons. The TCR originated in a human donor with alopecia areata. Source: CD4+ T cells sorted from blood, taken at week 0. The V and J genes are TRBV5-1 and TRBJ2-1, with D possibly TRBD2 on 6 matching bases. The CDR3 DNA reads as TGCGCCAGCAGCTTTAGGGACTTACTCAATGAGCAGTTCTTC. Translating it yields CASSFRDLLNEQFF. Using reference TRBV5-1 and TRBJ2-1 for the parts outside the CDR3, the full variable domain is KAGVTQTPRYLIKTRGQQVTLSCSPISGHRSVSWYQQTPGQGLQFLFEYFSETQRNKGNFPGRFSGRQFSNSRSEMNVSTLELGDSALYLCASSFRDLLNEQFFGPGTRLTVL.